This T cell receptor (beta chain) was observed in a study of PD-1 blockade in classical Hodgkin lymphoma. General study points: A significant rise in TCR diversity by C4D1 was seen for CD4+ but not CD8+ cells.

Regarding this clone: As yet, its antigen is unknown.

Assay: immunoSEQ multiplex PCR; the TCRdb copy retains only in-frame clones and omits some. The table shows roughly 19,000 clones, with roughly 84% occurring only once. Brentuximab vedotin exposure varied, and every patient relapsed after autologous stem cell transplantation. Reported best responses ranged across complete response, partial response or progressive disease. The V gene's germline CDR1 is SGHTA and CDR2 FQGNSA. V lost 1 base and J lost 3, with 10 bases in between. CDR3 length: 15 amino acids. The chain carries TRBV7-2 and TRBJ2-1, with D tentatively TRBD1 (5 bases). The sequence was collected from a human donor with classical Hodgkin lymphoma. Sequenced material: peripheral blood mononuclear cells (PBMCs), taken at baseline. CDR3 in amino acids: CASSLGGRNYNEQFF. CDR3 DNA: TGTGCCAGCAGCTTAGGGGGCCGGAACTACAATGAGCAGTTCTTC. The variable domain in full, with the rest retrieved from reference TRBV7-2 and TRBJ2-1, is GAGVSQSPSNKVTEKGKDVELRCDPISGHTALYWYRQSLGQGLEFLIYFQGNSAPDKSGLPSDRFSAERTGGSVSTLTIQRTQQEDSAVYLCASSLGGRNYNEQFFGPGTRLTVL.